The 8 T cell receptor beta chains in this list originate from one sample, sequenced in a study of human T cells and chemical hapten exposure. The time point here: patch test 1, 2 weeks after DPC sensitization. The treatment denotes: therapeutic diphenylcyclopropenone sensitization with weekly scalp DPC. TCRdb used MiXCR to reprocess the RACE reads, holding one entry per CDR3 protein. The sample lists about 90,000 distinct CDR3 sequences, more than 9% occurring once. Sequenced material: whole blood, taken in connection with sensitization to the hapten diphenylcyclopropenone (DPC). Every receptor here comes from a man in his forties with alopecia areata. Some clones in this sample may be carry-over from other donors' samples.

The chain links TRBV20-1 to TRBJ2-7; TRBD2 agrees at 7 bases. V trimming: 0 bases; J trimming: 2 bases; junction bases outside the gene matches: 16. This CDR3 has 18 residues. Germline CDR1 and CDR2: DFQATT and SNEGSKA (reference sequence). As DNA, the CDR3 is TGCAGTGCTAGAGATCGGGGGGTAGCGGCCCGCAACCCCTACGAGCAGTACTTC. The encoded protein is CSARDRGVAARNPYEQYF.

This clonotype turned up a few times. CDR3 region: CASSSNFLAGDREQYV. CDR3 coding DNA: TGTGCCAGCAGTTCAAACTTTCTAGCGGGAGACCGGGAGCAGTACGTC. The chain employs TRBV6-2 or TRBV6-3 and TRBJ2-7; TRBD2 aligns across 10 bases. This CDR3 spans 16 amino acids. After removal of 4 bases from V and 7 bases from J, the junction contained 13 bases not matched to a gene. Germline V lookup: CDR1 MNHEY, CDR2 SVGEGT.

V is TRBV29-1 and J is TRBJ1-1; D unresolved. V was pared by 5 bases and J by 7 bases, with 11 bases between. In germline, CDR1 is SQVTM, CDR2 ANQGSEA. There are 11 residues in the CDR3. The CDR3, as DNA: TGCAGCGTTAACCGATATGATGAAGCTTTCTTT. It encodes CSVNRYDEAFF.

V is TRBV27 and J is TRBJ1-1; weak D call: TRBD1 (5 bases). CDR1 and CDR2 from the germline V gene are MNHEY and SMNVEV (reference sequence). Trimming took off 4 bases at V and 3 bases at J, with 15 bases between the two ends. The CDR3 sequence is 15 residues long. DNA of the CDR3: TGTGCCAGCAGTTCACTACAGGTGGGGTACACTGAAGCTTTCTTT. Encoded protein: CASSSLQVGYTEAFF.

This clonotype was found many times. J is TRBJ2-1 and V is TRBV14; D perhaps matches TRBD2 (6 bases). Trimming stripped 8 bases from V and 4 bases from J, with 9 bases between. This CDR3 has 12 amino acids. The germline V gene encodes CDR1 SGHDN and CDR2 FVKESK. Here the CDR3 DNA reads TGTGCCAGCTCCAGCGGGTACAATGAGCAGTTCTTC. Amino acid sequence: CASSSGYNEQFF.

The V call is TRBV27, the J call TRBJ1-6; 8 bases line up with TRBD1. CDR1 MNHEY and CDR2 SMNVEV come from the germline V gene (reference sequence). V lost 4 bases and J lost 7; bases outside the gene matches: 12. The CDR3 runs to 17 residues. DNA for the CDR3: TGTGCCAGCAGTTCCCCCCCCGGACAGGGTCGAAATTCACCCCTCCACTTT. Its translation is CASSSPPGQGRNSPLHF.

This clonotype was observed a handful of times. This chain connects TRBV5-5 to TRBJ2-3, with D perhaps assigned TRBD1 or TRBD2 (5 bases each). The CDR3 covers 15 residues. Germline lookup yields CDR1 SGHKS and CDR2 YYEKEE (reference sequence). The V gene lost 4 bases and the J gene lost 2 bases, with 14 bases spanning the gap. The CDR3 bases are TGTGCCAGCAGCGCCCGGGACCGAACCACAGATACGCAGTATTTT. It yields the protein CASSARDRTTDTQYF.

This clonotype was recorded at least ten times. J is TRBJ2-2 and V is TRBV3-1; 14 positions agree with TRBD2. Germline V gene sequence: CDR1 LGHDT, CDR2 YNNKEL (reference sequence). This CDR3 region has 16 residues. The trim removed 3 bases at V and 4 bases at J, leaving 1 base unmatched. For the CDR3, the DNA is TGTGCCAGCAGCCAGGGACTAGCGGGAGCCACCGGGGAGCTGTTTTTT. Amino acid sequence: CASSQGLAGATGELFF. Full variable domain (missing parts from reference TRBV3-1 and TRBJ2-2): DTAVSQTPKYLVTQMGNDKSIKCEQNLGHDTMYWYKQDSKKFLKIMFSYNNKELIINETVPNRFSPKSPDKAHLNLHINSLELGDSAVYFCASSQGLAGATGELFFGEGSRLTVL.